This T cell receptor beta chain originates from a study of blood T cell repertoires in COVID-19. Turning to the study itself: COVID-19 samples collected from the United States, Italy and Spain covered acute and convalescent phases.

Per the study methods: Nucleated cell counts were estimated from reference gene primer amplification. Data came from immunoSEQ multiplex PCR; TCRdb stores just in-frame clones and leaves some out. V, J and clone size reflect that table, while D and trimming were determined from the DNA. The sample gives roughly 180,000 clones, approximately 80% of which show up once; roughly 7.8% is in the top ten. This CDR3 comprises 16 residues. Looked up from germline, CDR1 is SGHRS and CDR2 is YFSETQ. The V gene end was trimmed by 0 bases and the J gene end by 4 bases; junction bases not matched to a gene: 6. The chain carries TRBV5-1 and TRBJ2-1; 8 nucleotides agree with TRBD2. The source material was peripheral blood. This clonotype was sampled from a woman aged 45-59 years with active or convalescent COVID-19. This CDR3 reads CASSLVSSGQYNEQFF. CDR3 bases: TGCGCCAGCAGCTTGGTGTCTAGCGGGCAATACAATGAGCAGTTCTTC.